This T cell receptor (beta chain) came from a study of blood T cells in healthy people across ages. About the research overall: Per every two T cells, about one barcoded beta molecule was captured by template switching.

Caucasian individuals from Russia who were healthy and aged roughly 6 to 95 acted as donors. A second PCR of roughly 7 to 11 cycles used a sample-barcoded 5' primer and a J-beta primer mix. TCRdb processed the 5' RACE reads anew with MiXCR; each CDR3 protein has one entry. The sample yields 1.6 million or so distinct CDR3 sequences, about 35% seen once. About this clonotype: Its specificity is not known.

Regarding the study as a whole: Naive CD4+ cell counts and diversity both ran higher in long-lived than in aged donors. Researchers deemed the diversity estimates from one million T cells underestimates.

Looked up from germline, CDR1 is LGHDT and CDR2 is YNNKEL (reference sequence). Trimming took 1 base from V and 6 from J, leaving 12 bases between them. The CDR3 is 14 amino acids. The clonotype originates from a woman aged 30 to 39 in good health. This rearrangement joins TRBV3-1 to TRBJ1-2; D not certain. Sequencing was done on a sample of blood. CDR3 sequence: CASSQGLQSHGYTF. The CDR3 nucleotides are TGTGCCAGCAGCCAAGGACTCCAGTCGCATGGCTACACCTTC.